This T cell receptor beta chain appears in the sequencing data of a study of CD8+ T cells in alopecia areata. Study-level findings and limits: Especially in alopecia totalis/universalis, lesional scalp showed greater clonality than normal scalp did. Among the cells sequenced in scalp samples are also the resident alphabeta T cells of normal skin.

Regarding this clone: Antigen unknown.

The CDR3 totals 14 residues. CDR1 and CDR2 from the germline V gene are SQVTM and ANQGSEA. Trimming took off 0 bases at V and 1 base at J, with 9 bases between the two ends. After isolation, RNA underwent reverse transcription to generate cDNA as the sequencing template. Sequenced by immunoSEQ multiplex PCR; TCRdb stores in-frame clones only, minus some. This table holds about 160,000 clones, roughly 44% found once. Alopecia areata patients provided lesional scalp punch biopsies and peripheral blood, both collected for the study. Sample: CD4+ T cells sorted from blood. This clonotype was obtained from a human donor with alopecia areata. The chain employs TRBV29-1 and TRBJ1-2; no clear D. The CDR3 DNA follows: TGCAGCGTTGAAGATCGCACCATTAACTATGGCTACACCTTC. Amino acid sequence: CSVEDRTINYGYTF. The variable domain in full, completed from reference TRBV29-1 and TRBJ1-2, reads SAVISQKPSRDICQRGTSLTIQCQVDSQVTMMFWYRQQPGQSLTLIATANQGSEATYESGFVIDKFPISRPNLTFSTLTVSNMSPEDSSIYLCSVEDRTINYGYTFGSGTRLTVV.